This T cell receptor (beta chain) was profiled in a study of beta chain features in type 1 diabetes (dated by TCRdb to about 2018). Background on the whole study: No differences in mean age, gender distribution, total cell number or subset yield were found between patients and healthy donors. A total of roughly 99 million sorted cells were examined across all samples, and the number of cells per subset was strongly correlated with RNA yield. In the study, recently diagnosed type 1 diabetes patients and matched healthy donors were compared on the TCRB repertoires of their sorted circulating CD4+ T cell subsets. Whereas all 30 or so donors provided naive and central memory subsets, regulatory and stem cell-like memory subsets were isolated from just 8 patients and about 8 healthy donors. General study outcomes and caveats: At VDJ recombination sites, type 1 diabetes patients had fewer insertions and more deleted nucleotides, which implies abnormalities in thymic rearrangement. Type 1 diabetes patients showed a moderate but significant shortening of TCRB CDR3 length in all four CD4+ subsets. Shorter templates might have been favored by PCR, but patient and control samples were amplified and corrected together, so both groups would have been affected equally by any skew. Naive, central memory and regulatory TCRB repertoires appeared more similar among patients than among healthy donors. Sequencing cDNA rather than genomic DNA could over-represent highly expressing activated cells, although activation and CD3 levels did not differ between groups. Because the HLA sub-analyses included only small numbers of individuals, any influence of HLA type on TCRB rearrangement was left unresolved.

With respect to this clone: No cognate antigen has been identified for it. Within one base of it there is no much larger clone, and no base qualities were kept.

Measured from the cysteine to the phenylalanine, the CDR3 is 14 residues long. Left in the record is the CDR3 DNA by itself, 42 bases read in frame from the first base. The germline V gene specifies SGHAT as CDR1 and FQNNGV as CDR2. Relative to germline, V is missing 5 bases and J is missing 2 bases, with 3 bases of the junction outside any gene match. The entire isolated RNA was reverse transcribed using the High Capacity cDNA Reverse Transcription Kit, and thus expressed TCRB transcripts were sequenced. Naive, central memory and regulatory T cell samples underwent deep immunoSEQ sequencing, averaging around 3.9 million total reads per sample. After sorted cells were lysed in RLT buffer, RNA was extracted with DNase-treated RNeasy Micro or Mini kits, with the choice depending on cell number. To prevent cross-contamination, each cell subset was processed individually, whereas patient and healthy donor samples were processed jointly. The immunoSEQ multiplex PCR was used to amplify TCRB sequences from cDNA, yielding 87-bp fragments that span the CDR3 region. Amplicons were sequenced on the Illumina HiSeq platform. Processing in the source paper ran as follows. PCR bias was corrected computationally using synthetic template baselines, and reads within Hamming distance 2 were collapsed, with unmergeable singletons discarded. Reads were aligned to IMGT to assign V, D and J genes, CDR3 length, and insertions or deletions at six rearrangement sites. Within each subset, clonotype counts were normalized to the number of sorted cells before true diversity and Gini coefficients were calculated with the tcR R package. Repertoire sharing was quantified using the overlap coefficient calculated on TCRB nucleotide sequences. Held by TCRdb, this immuneACCESS table contains in-frame sequences only and omits some clones. Under half of the omission traces to an unresolved V gene where checked; the cause of the rest is unknown. The DNA gave D and trimming, while V, J and clone size come from that table. The sample includes about 160,000 clones, with about 8.3% observed a single time. In total, the top ten clones hold more than 0.45% of the sample.

A single peripheral blood draw of about 116 mL on average was collected from each donor into heparinised tubes. Naive, central memory, regulatory and stem cell-like memory CD4+ T cells were sorted on a BD FACSAria II using a panel including CD45RO, CCR7, CD25, CD127, CD95 and CD27. Purity was above 98% for every sorted population. Right away, PBMCs were isolated by Lymphoprep density gradient centrifugation and were stained directly, with no culture step. To minimize batch effects, samples were stained and sorted in pairs, one healthy donor with one patient per experiment. The rearrangement combines TRBV11-2 with TRBJ2-5, with TRBD1 identical over 9 junction bases. The clonotype was recovered from a woman between 18 and 29 years old with type 1 diabetes. The sequenced sample consisted of central memory CD4+ T cells from blood. The CDR3 region reads CASSPGTGQETQYF. The sequence in DNA is TGTGCCAGCAGCCCCGGGACAGGGCAAGAGACCCAGTACTTC.